The table lists the clone carrying this T cell receptor (beta chain) with a count of one. The data derive from a study of blood T cell repertoires in COVID-19. At the level of the study: Spain, Italy and the United States supplied samples that represented acute and convalescent COVID-19.

The V gene end was trimmed by 4 bases and the J gene end by 1 base; junction bases not matched to a gene: 17. The CDR3 has 19 amino acids. Germline V gives CDR1 LNHDA, CDR2 SQIVND (reference sequence). TCRdb's copy holds only in-frame clones and misses some; the assay was immunoSEQ multiplex PCR. The repertoire has some 160,000 clones, approximately 90% of them found once; the top ten carry approximately 3%. The clonotype was recovered from a woman in her fifties or sixties with active COVID-19. Source material: peripheral blood. The gene calls are TRBV19 and TRBJ2-3, with 7 positions matching TRBD2. The CDR3 DNA is TGTGCCAGTAGTAAAGGTGGGGTAACTAGCGCACATGGCACAGATACGCAGTATTTT. This codes for CASSKGGVTSAHGTDTQYF.